The 15 T cell receptor beta chains below were found in one sample sequenced in a study of blood T cell repertoires in COVID-19. Some clones are missing from TCRdb's copy, which holds only in-frame ones; the method was immunoSEQ multiplex PCR. Among about 130,000 clones, 80% to 90% were seen once, and the ten largest hold around 13%. Sequencing was performed on peripheral blood. The origin of the receptors is a human donor in a cohort sampled during active COVID-19.

The V call is TRBV14, the J call TRBJ1-1; no firm D call. CDR1 is SGHDN and CDR2 is FVKESK in the germline V gene. The CDR3 runs to 14 residues. The V end was cut by 4 bases, the J end by 4 bases, with 13 bases between. This chain's CDR3 is CASSPIGRTTEAFF. The CDR3 bases are TGTGCCAGCAGCCCGATCGGGAGGACCACTGAAGCTTTCTTT. The full variable domain, in which reference TRBV14 and TRBJ1-1 provide the parts outside the CDR3, is EAGVTQFPSHSVIEKGQTVTLRCDPISGHDNLYWYRRVMGKEIKFLLHFVKESKQDESGMPNNRFLAERTGGTYSTLKVQPAELEDSGVYFCASSPIGRTTEAFFGQGTRLTVV.

The V and J genes are TRBV4-1 and TRBJ2-1; D is perhaps TRBD2 (5 bases). Germline V gene lookup returns CDR1 MGHRA and CDR2 YSYEKL. The CDR3 sequence is 16 residues long. Trimming left V 2 bases short and J 0 bases short, with 11 bases between. CDR3 DNA sequence: TGCGCCAGCAGCCAACGTATGGGAGACTCCTACAATGAGCAGTTCTTC. Translating gives CASSQRMGDSYNEQFF.

The CDR3 DNA reads as TGTGCCAGCAGCTCGGGACTAGGGCGGGCCAAAAACATTCAGTACTTC. As protein: CASSSGLGRAKNIQYF. This chain links TRBV13 with TRBJ2-4; 8 nucleotides line up with TRBD2. CDR3 length: 16 residues. V gave up 4 bases and J gave up 1 base; unmatched junction bases: 6. From germline, CDR1 is PRHDT and CDR2 FYEKMQ (reference sequence).

The chain uses TRBV25-1 and TRBJ2-1; 10 bases agree with TRBD1. This CDR3 comprises 14 residues. From germline, CDR1 is MGHDK and CDR2 SYGVNS. V lost 7 bases, J lost 4 bases, and 4 bases stayed unmatched. CDR3 in DNA: TGTGCCAGCATTGGGGACAGGGGTTACAATGAGCAGTTCTTC. It specifies CASIGDRGYNEQFF.

The chain carries TRBV4-1 and TRBJ2-6, with TRBD2 as a possible D gene (7 bases). This CDR3 spans 15 amino acids. CDR1 is MGHRA and CDR2 is YSYEKL in the germline V gene. Trimming shortened V by 8 bases and J by 0 bases, and 11 bases separated the two germline ends. CDR3 region: CASGGGLSGANVLTF. DNA for the CDR3: TGCGCCAGCGGGGGGGGGCTCTCTGGGGCCAACGTCCTGACTTTC.

V and J are TRBV27 and TRBJ2-1; D not resolved. Trimming removed 8 bases from V and 0 bases from J, with 11 bases in between. CDR1 is MNHEY and CDR2 is SMNVEV in the germline V gene (reference sequence). This CDR3 is built from 14 residues. The DNA of the CDR3 is TGTGCCAGCCGTACCCGGAGCTCCTACAATGAGCAGTTCTTC. Amino acid sequence: CASRTRSSYNEQFF.

This clone was observed a few times. The V gene is TRBV19, the J gene TRBJ1-5; 9 nucleotides line up with TRBD1. With 6 bases clipped from V and 7 bases from J, the junction kept 10 bases outside the gene matches. CDR1 and CDR2 (germline): LNHDA, SQIVND (reference sequence). The CDR3 length is 15 residues. CDR3 sequence reads: CASRKDGQGIQPQHF. The CDR3 nucleotides are TGTGCCAGTAGAAAAGACGGACAGGGGATCCAGCCCCAGCATTTT.

V usage is TRBV19 and J usage is TRBJ2-3; D is unclear. CDR3 size: 13 residues. The germline gives CDR1 LNHDA, CDR2 SQIVND (reference sequence). Trimming took off 3 bases at V and 7 bases at J, with 11 bases between the two ends. CDR3 amino acids: CASSIGSSNTQYF. For the CDR3, the DNA is TGTGCCAGTAGTATTGGTAGCTCGAATACGCAGTATTTT.

The gene calls are TRBV4-1 and TRBJ1-2, with 9 bases lining up with TRBD1. The V segment lost 1 base and the J segment 3 bases; nucleotides outside the gene matches: 3. Germline lookup yields CDR1 MGHRA and CDR2 YSYEKL. The CDR3 has 15 residues. This CDR3 is CASSQVRTGDYGYTF. Here the CDR3 DNA reads TGCGCCAGCAGCCAAGTTAGGACAGGGGACTATGGCTACACCTTC.

This clone has a single count. The chain joins TRBV19 to TRBJ2-6; D might be TRBD1 (6 bases). Trimming left V 6 bases short and J 0 bases short, with 15 bases between. CDR3 length: 17 residues. CDR1 is LNHDA and CDR2 is SQIVND in the germline V gene (reference sequence). CDR3 residues: CASRSTGFSSGANVLTF. The CDR3 nucleotides are TGTGCCAGTAGATCCACAGGGTTTTCCTCTGGGGCCAACGTCCTGACTTTC.

The chain carries TRBV9 and TRBJ2-1; 7 bases map to TRBD1. V shed 4 bases, J shed 2 bases, and the junction held 6 bases outside the gene matches. Germline assignment: CDR1 SGDLS and CDR2 YYNGEE. This CDR3 is 15 amino acids long. The CDR3 reads CASSREGTAYNEQFF. In DNA form, the CDR3 reads TGTGCCAGCAGCAGAGAGGGGACAGCCTACAATGAGCAGTTCTTC.

The chain has TRBV12-5 and TRBJ1-1, with 11 positions matching TRBD1. Germline CDR1 and CDR2: LGHNT and FRNRAP. V shed 6 bases and J 5 bases; nucleotides not matched to a gene: 5. This CDR3 contains 14 residues. CDR3 DNA sequence: TGTGCTAGTGGATCCGGGACAGGGGGAACTGAAGCTTTCTTT. This gives the protein CASGSGTGGTEAFF.

This rearrangement joins TRBV12-5 to TRBJ2-1; tentative D call: TRBD1 (6 bases). CDR1 is LGHNT, CDR2 FRNRAP, per germline. V lost 6 bases to trimming and J lost 6 bases, with 15 bases between them. This CDR3 contains 14 residues. CDR3 nucleotide sequence: TGTGCTAGTGGGTCAGGGGTAGGGACCAATGAGCAGTTCTTC. Its translation is CASGSGVGTNEQFF.

The chain couples TRBV2 to TRBJ2-5, with D perhaps TRBD1 (6 bases). Germline V gene sequence: CDR1 SNHLY, CDR2 FYNNEI. V was pared by 8 bases and J by 0 bases, with 7 bases between. The CDR3 length is 12 residues. CDR3 coding DNA: TGTGCCAGCCACAGGGACCAAGAGACCCAGTACTTC. As protein: CASHRDQETQYF.

The rearrangement uses TRBV18 and TRBJ1-2; 9 positions match TRBD1. J gave up 3 bases and V 3 bases, and 5 bases lay outside the gene matches. Germline V gene lookup returns CDR1 KGHSH and CDR2 LQKENI. The CDR3 consists of 15 residues. The CDR3 DNA sequence: TGTGCCAGCTCACCTACGGGACAGGGTGACTATGGCTACACCTTC. Translated: CASSPTGQGDYGYTF.